A single T cell receptor (beta chain) is shown here with its context. This table comes from immunoSEQ multiplex PCR, and its TCRdb copy is limited to in-frame clones, with some not included. The data show 200,000 to 250,000 clones, about 88% seen once. Trimming stripped 7 bases from V and 2 bases from J, with 14 bases between. The CDR3 spans 14 residues. CDR1 and CDR2 (germline): MNHEY, SVGAGI. The data originate from a study of blood T cell repertoires in COVID-19. Background on the study: The samples span acute and convalescent COVID-19 from the United States, Italy and Spain. In each case, the material was cDNA or gDNA derived from T cells, B-cell-depleted T cells, or PBMCs.

The sample taken for sequencing was peripheral blood. This chain links TRBV6-5 with TRBJ1-2; D perhaps matches TRBD1 (6 bases). The receptor was isolated from a man in his sixties or seventies with acute or convalescent COVID-19. The CDR3 spells CASTETGQNYGYTF. CDR3 DNA: TGTGCCAGCACCGAGACAGGTCAAAACTATGGCTACACCTTC.